This T cell receptor beta chain was observed in a study of OX40 agonist ivuxolimab in advanced cancers. The CDR3 totals 16 residues. Trimming cost V 5 bases and J 2 bases; bases outside gene matches: 9. Germline loops: CDR1 SGHVS, CDR2 FQNEAQ. Some clones are missing from TCRdb's copy, which holds only in-frame ones; the method was immunoSEQ multiplex PCR. Of 80,000 to 95,000 clones detected, roughly 84% appear once; the ten largest clones hold more than 0.65%. This clonotype originated in an adult with an advanced solid tumor such as melanoma, head and neck, liver or kidney cancer. This chain uses TRBV7-8 with TRBJ2-3; 8 bases fit TRBD1. The sample in question was CD4+ or CD8+ T cells sorted from blood, obtained in a trial of the OX40 agonist ivuxolimab. The CDR3 sequence: CASSPRQGRDTDTQYF. CDR3 nucleotides: TGTGCCAGCAGCCCTCGACAGGGGCGAGACACAGATACGCAGTATTTT.